The 21 T cell receptor beta chains below were found in one sample sequenced in a study of monozygotic twins with inflammatory bowel disease. TCRdb reprocessed the 5' RACE reads, keeping one entry per CDR3 protein, no DNA. The specimen's table records roughly 320,000 distinct CDR3 sequences. The sample consisted of blood. The receptor set was obtained from a human donor with ulcerative colitis or Crohn's disease, or a healthy co-twin of an affected twin (not recorded which).

This rearrangement joins TRBV12-3 or TRBV12-4 to TRBJ2-1. There are 13 residues in the CDR3. CDR3 loop: CASSKDTDNEQFF.

The chain is built from TRBV19 and TRBJ2-1; TCRdb's D call, TRBD2, is unchecked because there is no DNA. Germline V gene sequence: CDR1 LNHDA, CDR2 SQIVND (reference sequence). The CDR3 runs 14 residues. CDR3 region: CASRSSGPYNEQFF.

The chain couples TRBV12-3 or TRBV12-4 to TRBJ2-5; the D call from TCRdb, TRBD2, cannot be confirmed without DNA. This CDR3 is built from 18 residues. The CDR3 loop reads CASSHSLGAGQIQETQYF.

The genes are TRBV3-1 and TRBJ2-5; TCRdb selects TRBD1, and the lack of DNA leaves this call unchecked. The CDR3 extends over 16 amino acids. Germline V lookup: CDR1 LGHDT, CDR2 YNNKEL (reference sequence). The CDR3 reads CASSHSNRGSRETQYF.

The chain couples TRBV19 to TRBJ2-1; lacking DNA, the TRBD2 call made by TCRdb goes unchecked. This CDR3 is built from 14 residues. Germline loops: CDR1 LNHDA, CDR2 SQIVND (reference sequence). The CDR3 is CASKLDPSGYEQFF. Filled out from reference TRBV19 and TRBJ2-1, the complete variable domain reads DGGITQSPKYLFRKEGQNVTLSCEQNLNHDAMYWYRQDPGQGLRLIYYSQIVNDFQKGDIAEGYSVSREKKESFPLTVTSAQKNPTAFYLCASKLDPSGYEQFFGPGTRLTVL.

The chain links TRBV9 to TRBJ2-7; the D call of TRBD1 rests on TCRdb alone, since no DNA is present to check it. The CDR3 length is 15 residues. Germline CDR1 and CDR2: SGDLS and YYNGEE. The CDR3 region is CASSVVGDRGYEQYF.

V usage is TRBV19 and J usage is TRBJ2-5; the TCRdb call, TRBD1, lacks DNA for checking. The CDR3 length is 13 residues. The V gene's germline CDR1 is LNHDA and CDR2 SQIVND (reference sequence). The CDR3 spells CASAQDREETQYF.

The chain joins TRBV30 to TRBJ2-4; no DNA is available, so the TRBD1 call from TCRdb remains unchecked. The CDR3 is 13 amino acids. Germline V gene sequence: CDR1 GTSNPN, CDR2 SVGIG (reference sequence). This CDR3 is CAWNSYIGRIQYF.

This chain connects TRBV7-9 to TRBJ1-1. This CDR3 has 14 residues. Germline V gene sequence: CDR1 SEHNR, CDR2 FQNEAQ (reference sequence). This CDR3 reads CASSLATQNTEAFF.

The V gene is TRBV7-3, the J gene TRBJ2-3; no DNA is available, so the TRBD1 call from TCRdb remains unchecked. CDR3 length: 14 residues. CDR1 is SGHTA and CDR2 is FQGTGA in the germline V gene. This chain's CDR3 is CASSLWGITDTQYF.

V usage is TRBV11-1 and J usage is TRBJ2-7; the D call from TCRdb, TRBD2, cannot be confirmed without DNA. Germline V lookup: CDR1 SGHAT, CDR2 FQDESV (reference sequence). The CDR3 sequence is 18 residues long. Here the CDR3 reads CATPAAASGSQATNEQYF.

The rearrangement joins TRBV28 to TRBJ2-3. The CDR3 is 12 amino acids. The germline gives CDR1 MDHEN, CDR2 SYDVKM. The CDR3 is CASSIQADTQYF. Supplemented by reference TRBV28 and TRBJ2-3, the full variable domain reads DVKVTQSSRYLVKRTGEKVFLECVQDMDHENMFWYRQDPGLGLRLIYFSYDVKMKEKGDIPEGYSVSREKKERFSLILESASTNQTSMYLCASSIQADTQYFGPGTRLTVL.

The chain is built from TRBV18 and TRBJ2-1. Germline CDR1 KGHSH, CDR2 LQKENI. The CDR3 runs 16 residues. The CDR3 protein is CASSLQGAKAYNEQFF.

The V and J genes are TRBV20-1 and TRBJ2-5; TCRdb designates TRBD2, a call that cannot be tested without DNA. The CDR3 extends over 16 amino acids. Germline assignment: CDR1 DFQATT and CDR2 SNEGSKA (reference sequence). The CDR3 sequence: CSARDLGSGSGGSSTF.

The chain joins TRBV12-3 or TRBV12-4 to TRBJ2-7; TCRdb selects TRBD2, and the lack of DNA leaves this call unchecked. The CDR3 runs to 15 residues. The chain's CDR3 is CASSFTSGGPYEQYF.

The CDR3 is CASSYTRSSYEQYF. This rearrangement joins TRBV6-5 to TRBJ2-7. Germline V CDR1 and CDR2: MNHEY, SVGAGI. The CDR3 is 14 residues long.

The chain employs TRBV6-2 or TRBV6-3 and TRBJ1-5; TCRdb's D call of TRBD1 is untestable without DNA. The CDR3 has 15 residues. Germline CDR1 is MNHEY and CDR2 is SVGEGT. This CDR3 reads CASSYAGGENQPQHF.

The V and J genes are TRBV12-3 or TRBV12-4 and TRBJ2-2; TCRdb reports TRBD1, a call that lacks DNA to check it against. There are 15 residues in the CDR3. The CDR3 sequence: CASRDRDVGTGELFF.

This chain uses TRBV5-6 with TRBJ2-2; with no DNA, the TCRdb D assignment of TRBD2 cannot be verified. Germline CDR1 reads SGHDT; CDR2 reads YYEEEE. The CDR3 has 17 amino acids. The CDR3 loop is CASSLVGGREDTGELFF.

CDR3 region: CAQSRGGTTGANVLTF. The chain uses TRBV30 and TRBJ2-6; the D call from TCRdb, TRBD1, cannot be confirmed without DNA. The CDR3 has 16 residues. Germline CDR1 and CDR2: GTSNPN and SVGIG (reference sequence).

V and J are TRBV10-3 and TRBJ2-7; the TCRdb D gene call, TRBD1, has no DNA to confirm it. There are 16 residues in the CDR3. Germline V gene lookup returns CDR1 ENHRY and CDR2 SYGVKD. This CDR3 reads CATGGTGGTVVYEQYF.